These 11 T cell receptor beta chains originate from one sample sequenced in a study of patients and donors after allogeneic stem cell transplantation. TCRdb re-called the RT-PCR reads through MiXCR, storing one row per CDR3 protein. The sample lists fewer than 75,000 distinct CDR3 sequences, approximately 12% seen once, with around 30% in the top ten. The sequenced material came from blood, either unsorted or a sorted T cell fraction (not recorded which). The receptors come from a human donor who was either an allogeneic HSCT recipient or a stem cell or donor lymphocyte infusion donor (not recorded which). It is not recorded whose cells these are; they may come from a transplant donor.

This clonotype was seen at least ten times. This chain joins TRBV15 and TRBJ1-5, with D possibly being TRBD1 (5 bases). The V gene lost 1 base and the J gene lost 3 bases, with 7 bases spanning the gap. Looked up from germline, CDR1 is LNHNV and CDR2 is YYDKDF (reference sequence). This CDR3 has 14 amino acids. The CDR3 here is CATSRGGFNQPQHF. Here the CDR3 DNA reads TGTGCCACCAGCAGAGGGGGGTTCAATCAGCCCCAGCATTTT.

This clonotype was recorded a few times. The V call is TRBV20-1, the J call TRBJ2-7; D may be TRBD2 (5 bases). The CDR3 has 15 residues. Germline values: CDR1 DFQATT, CDR2 SNEGSKA (reference sequence). V was shortened by 1 base and J by 3 bases, with 16 bases between the two germline ends. The CDR3 protein is CSARGLVGAIYEQYF. Written as DNA, the CDR3 is TGCAGTGCTAGAGGTCTAGTGGGAGCCATCTACGAGCAGTACTTC.

Many counts were recorded for this clonotype. This sequence joins TRBV5-5 and TRBJ1-5; D uncertain. Germline V CDR1 and CDR2: SGHKS, YYEKEE (reference sequence). The CDR3 has 16 amino acids. The ends were cut back, 0 bases at V and 5 bases at J, with 15 bases in the middle. The CDR3 DNA sequence: TGTGCCAGCAGCTTGGAGTGGGTAGATGATTATCAGCCCCAGCATTTT. The encoded protein is CASSLEWVDDYQPQHF.

This clonotype was counted many times. The chain combines TRBV27 with TRBJ1-1, with a weak D call TRBD1 (5 bases). Between the trimmed V and J ends, which lost 4 bases and 4 bases, there was a span of 13 bases. CDR1 MNHEY and CDR2 SMNVEV come from the germline V gene (reference sequence). This CDR3 comprises 14 residues. The CDR3 region has the DNA TGTGCCAGCAGTTCGCCACTCGGGGGCACTGAAGCTTTCTTT. Its translation: CASSSPLGGTEAFF.

This rearrangement joins TRBV19 to TRBJ2-1, with 7 bases fitting TRBD1. This CDR3 region has 13 residues. CDR1 and CDR2 from the germline V gene are LNHDA and SQIVND (reference sequence). The V and J ends lost 8 bases and 3 bases, in that order; junction bases with no gene match: 4. CDR3 residues: CASEGTVYNEQFF. Written as DNA, the CDR3 is TGTGCCAGTGAGGGGACAGTCTACAATGAGCAGTTCTTC.

This clonotype came up a few times. The rearrangement links TRBV5-1 to TRBJ2-1; D may be TRBD1 (5 bases). V was pared by 2 bases and J by 2 bases, with 26 bases between. Germline V gene data show CDR1 as SGHRS and CDR2 as YFSETQ. The length of the CDR3 is 20 residues. This CDR3 reads CASSFIGRVLMRKAYNEQFF. The CDR3 DNA reads as TGCGCCAGCAGCTTTATTGGCAGGGTTTTAATGAGAAAGGCCTACAATGAGCAGTTCTTC.

The table lists this clonotype with many counts. The chain combines TRBV29-1 with TRBJ1-1; D may be TRBD1 (6 bases). Looked up from germline, CDR1 is SQVTM and CDR2 is ANQGSEA. Trimming left V 4 bases short and J 4 bases short, with 13 bases between. There are 13 residues in the CDR3. The CDR3 DNA is TGCAGCGTTGCGGGGGGCTCGGGCACTGAAGCTTTCTTT. Its protein product is CSVAGGSGTEAFF.

As to this clonotype: An end of the junction differs from the germline gene, which may be a read error. The J gene is TRBJ2-3, the V gene TRBV20-1; D is tentatively TRBD1 or TRBD2 (5 bases each). The CDR3 loop spans 12 amino acids. Germline CDR1 DFQATT, CDR2 SNEGSKA (reference sequence). The DNA for the CDR3 is TGCAGTGCTAGAGATGGGCAGGGACCCGCAAATTTT. Translating gives CSARDGQGPANF.

This clonotype was recorded a few times. The chain couples TRBV10-2 to TRBJ2-2; 7 bases map to TRBD1. The length of the CDR3 is 15 residues. After removal of 5 bases from V and 0 bases from J, the junction contained 3 bases not matched to a gene. Germline V CDR1 and CDR2: WSHSY, SAAADI. The CDR3 region is CASSSGTANTGELFF. CDR3 DNA: TGCGCCAGCAGTTCCGGGACAGCGAACACCGGGGAGCTGTTTTTT.

This clonotype was seen a handful of times. The V and J genes are TRBV29-1 and TRBJ2-1, with TRBD2 matching over 12 bases. CDR3 length: 17 residues. CDR1 is SQVTM, CDR2 ANQGSEA, per germline. With 6 bases clipped from V and 3 bases from J, the junction kept 12 bases outside the gene matches. As DNA, the CDR3 is TGCAGCGTCCGAATGGGACTAGCGGGCCTGGGCTACAATGAGCAGTTCTTC. Encoded protein: CSVRMGLAGLGYNEQFF.

This clonotype has just a few counts. The V gene is TRBV5-4, the J gene TRBJ2-7; TRBD1 matches at 7 bases. The CDR3 is 14 residues long. The trim removed 4 bases at V and 2 bases at J, leaving 6 bases unmatched. The germline CDR1 and CDR2 sequences are SGHNT and YYREEE (reference sequence). DNA of the CDR3: TGTGCCAGCAGCGCGACAGGGAGAGCCTACGAGCAGTACTTC. Translating gives CASSATGRAYEQYF.